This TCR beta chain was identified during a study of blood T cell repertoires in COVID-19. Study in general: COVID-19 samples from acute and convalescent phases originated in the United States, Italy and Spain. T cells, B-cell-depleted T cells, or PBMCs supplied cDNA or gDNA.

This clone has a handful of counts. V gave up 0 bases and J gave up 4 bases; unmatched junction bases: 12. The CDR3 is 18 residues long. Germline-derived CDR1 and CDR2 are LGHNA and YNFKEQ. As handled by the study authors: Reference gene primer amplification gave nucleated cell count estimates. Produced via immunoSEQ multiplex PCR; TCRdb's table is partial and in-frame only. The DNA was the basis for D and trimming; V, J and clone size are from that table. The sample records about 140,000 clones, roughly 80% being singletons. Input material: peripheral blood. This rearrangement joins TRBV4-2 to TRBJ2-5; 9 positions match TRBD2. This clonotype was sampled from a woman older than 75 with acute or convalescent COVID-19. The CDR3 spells CASSQEGMGAGGSETQYF. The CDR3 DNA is TGTGCCAGCAGCCAAGAGGGGATGGGAGCGGGAGGCTCAGAGACCCAGTACTTC.